The 9 T cell receptor beta chains listed next were all sequenced from one sample in a study of PD-L1 blockade in urothelial cancer. Documented time point: pretreatment peripheral blood. Only in-frame clones appear in the TCRdb table, and some are missing; sequencing was by immunoSEQ multiplex PCR. The top ten hold roughly 12% of the sample, which has under 50,000 clones, approximately 89% seen once. The specimen comprised PBMCs, sampled around atezolizumab (anti-PD-L1) treatment. The receptors were sampled from a woman in her fifties or sixties with urothelial cancer.

The CDR3 nucleotides are TGCGCCAGCAGCCGGTTTTCGGGACAGGGCATAGGGACCCAGTACTTC. It is translated as CASSRFSGQGIGTQYF. The chain is built from TRBV4-1 and TRBJ2-5; 9 bases are shared with TRBD1. V shed 4 bases and J 7 bases; nucleotides not matched to a gene: 13. Germline CDR1 is MGHRA and CDR2 is YSYEKL. The CDR3 is 16 amino acids.

This clone was observed a single time. The V and J genes are TRBV30 and TRBJ1-4, with TRBD1 matching 7 bases. With V trimmed by 1 base and J by 4 bases, 3 bases remained unmatched. Germline CDR1 GTSNPN, CDR2 SVGIG (reference sequence). The CDR3 runs 14 residues. CDR3: CAWSATGFNEKLFF. The CDR3 DNA reads TGTGCCTGGAGTGCGACAGGGTTTAATGAAAAACTGTTTTTT.

The rearrangement uses TRBV4-1 and TRBJ2-1; 7 nucleotides align to TRBD2. Trimming removed 1 base from V and 8 bases from J; junction bases left unmatched: 11. The CDR3 is 16 residues long. CDR1 and CDR2 (germline): MGHRA, YSYEKL. Here the CDR3 reads CASSQVGLVGPDEQFF. Here the CDR3 DNA reads TGCGCCAGCAGCCAAGTCGGACTAGTGGGTCCCGATGAGCAGTTCTTC.

The gene calls are TRBV29-1 and TRBJ2-3; perhaps TRBD1 as D (6 bases). The V end was cut by 5 bases, the J end by 0 bases, with 9 bases between. The CDR3 contains 13 residues. Germline loops: CDR1 SQVTM, CDR2 ANQGSEA. The CDR3 sequence is CSVRTASTDTQYF. Here the CDR3 DNA reads TGCAGCGTTCGGACAGCTAGCACAGATACGCAGTATTTT.

The CDR3 protein is CASSQGTGRSYNEQFF. The CDR3 coding sequence is TGCGCCAGCAGCCAGGGGACAGGGAGATCCTACAATGAGCAGTTCTTC. This chain uses TRBV4-3 with TRBJ2-1; the match to TRBD1 covers 9 bases. In germline, CDR1 is LGHNA, CDR2 YSLEER. The CDR3 extends over 16 amino acids. V lost 3 bases and J lost 1; bases outside the gene matches: 4.

This clone has just a few counts. The V and J genes are TRBV7-9 and TRBJ1-3; D perhaps matches TRBD1 (5 bases). The V end was cut by 4 bases, the J end by 1 base, with 20 bases between. The CDR3 runs to 18 residues. Germline assignment: CDR1 SEHNR and CDR2 FQNEAQ (reference sequence). The CDR3 here is CASSSTRLGTISGNTIYF. CDR3 sequence (DNA): TGTGCCAGCAGCTCAACTAGACTTGGGACTATTTCTGGAAACACCATATATTTT.

The chain uses TRBV29-1 and TRBJ2-1, with 7 nucleotides matching TRBD2. CDR3 size: 17 residues. V trimming: 4 bases; J trimming: 8 bases; junction bases outside the gene matches: 20. In germline, CDR1 is SQVTM, CDR2 ANQGSEA. The CDR3 here is CSVVPLTRENWGDEQFF. In DNA form, the CDR3 reads TGCAGCGTTGTTCCCCTCACGCGGGAGAACTGGGGCGATGAGCAGTTCTTC.

The CDR3 here is CASSFKWGQRGGVDEQYF. The CDR3 region has the DNA TGTGCCAGCAGTTTCAAATGGGGACAAAGGGGTGGCGTGGACGAGCAGTACTTC. The chain couples TRBV27 to TRBJ2-7, with D maybe TRBD1 (6 bases). This CDR3 is 18 amino acids long. V lost 3 bases and J 5 bases, leaving 26 bases between the germline ends. From germline, CDR1 is MNHEY and CDR2 SMNVEV (reference sequence).

A word on this clone: An end of the junction does not agree with germline; a read error may underlie this. The chain links TRBV28 to TRBJ2-1; 8 nucleotides align to TRBD1. This CDR3 has 13 residues. Germline CDR1 reads MDHEN; CDR2 reads SYDVKM. CDR3 bases: TGTGCCAGCAGGAGCGCGACAGGGGATCAACCGATCTTC. Translating it yields CASRSATGDQPIF.